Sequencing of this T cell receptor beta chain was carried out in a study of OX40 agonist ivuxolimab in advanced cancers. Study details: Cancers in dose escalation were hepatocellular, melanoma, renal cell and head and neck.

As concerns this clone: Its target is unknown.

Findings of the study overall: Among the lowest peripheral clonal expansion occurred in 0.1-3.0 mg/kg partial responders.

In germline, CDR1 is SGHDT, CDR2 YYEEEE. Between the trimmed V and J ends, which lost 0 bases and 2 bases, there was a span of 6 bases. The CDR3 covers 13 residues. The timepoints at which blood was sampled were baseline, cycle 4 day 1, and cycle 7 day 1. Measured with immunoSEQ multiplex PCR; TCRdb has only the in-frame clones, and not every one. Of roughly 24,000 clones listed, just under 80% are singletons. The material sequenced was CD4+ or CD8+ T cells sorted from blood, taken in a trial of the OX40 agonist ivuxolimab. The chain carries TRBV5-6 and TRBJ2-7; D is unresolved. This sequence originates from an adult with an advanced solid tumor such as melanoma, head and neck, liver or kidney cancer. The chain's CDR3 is CASSLEGPYEQYF. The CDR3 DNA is TGTGCCAGCAGCTTGGAGGGCCCCTACGAGCAGTACTTC.